This T cell receptor (beta chain) was recovered during a study of T cells in Graves' hyperthyroidism and ophthalmopathy. Hyperthyroidism of Graves' type that showed no ophthalmopathy progression within 18 months was stable. The hyperthyroidism patients had all been newly diagnosed, and their disease duration was under 2 months. Their ages ranged from 18 to 65 years. TCR beta CDR3 regions were amplified from RNA transcripts. The HTBI primer set drove a first-round RT-PCR of the TCR CDR3. In TCRdb, the multiplex PCR reads were re-called with MiXCR into one record per CDR3 protein. The table shows hundreds of thousands of distinct CDR3 sequences, with around 15% occurring only once. In this sample, this clonotype turned up many times. CDR3 length: 13 amino acids. Germline V gene data show CDR1 as SNHLY and CDR2 as FYNNEI. Germline trimming cut 7 bases from V and 9 bases from J; bases unmatched to any gene: 7.

The sample was blood. This rearrangement joins TRBV2 to TRBJ2-1; TRBD2 matches at 9 bases. This TCR was recovered from a woman aged 35 to 49 with Graves' hyperthyroidism. The CDR3 bases are TGTGCCAGCACGCTAGCGGGAATTGGTGAGCAGTTCTTC. Protein: CASTLAGIGEQFF.